What follows are 18 T cell receptor beta chains derived from one specimen sequenced in a study of glioma-infiltrating T cells. TCR alpha and beta CDR3 regions were amplified from RNA using iRepertoire nested multiplex PCR. TCRdb re-analysed the multiplex PCR reads in MiXCR, keeping a single row per CDR3 protein. The data contain tens of thousands of distinct CDR3 sequences, around 42% of them singletons. Sequencing was performed on glioma tissue, nonneoplastic brain tissue, or PBMCs (not recorded which). All receptors come from a human donor with low-grade glioma or glioblastoma, undergoing nonglioma brain surgery, or in good health (not recorded which).

This clonotype occurred many times. The chain recombines TRBV10-3 with TRBJ2-3, with 7 bases matching TRBD2. CDR3 length: 13 amino acids. The germline CDR1 and CDR2 sequences are ENHRY and SYGVKD. The V segment lost 10 bases and the J segment 3 bases; nucleotides outside the gene matches: 7. The CDR3 sequence is CANAGDGTDTQYF. CDR3 coding DNA: TGTGCCAATGCGGGAGATGGGACAGATACGCAGTATTTT.

Many counts were recorded for this clonotype. The chain has TRBV5-4 and TRBJ2-3, with D possibly TRBD1 on 5 matching bases. CDR3 length: 15 residues. V was cut by 5 bases and J by 3 bases, with 16 bases left in between. Germline V gene data show CDR1 as SGHNT and CDR2 as YYREEE (reference sequence). The CDR3, as DNA: TGTGCCAGCAGAAAAGGACAAAAAGTGACAGATACGCAGTATTTT. Its translation is CASRKGQKVTDTQYF.

The rearrangement uses TRBV7-9 and TRBJ2-3; D is unclear. CDR1 is SEHNR, CDR2 FQNEAQ, per germline (reference sequence). The CDR3 totals 15 residues. Trimming removed 6 bases at V and 5 bases at J, with 18 bases between. CDR3: CASSPLAGEIDTQYF. CDR3 DNA sequence: TGTGCCAGCAGTCCTCTCGCAGGAGAGATAGATACGCAGTATTTT.

Note on this clonotype: One end of the junction varies from germline; a read error may be responsible. The chain has TRBV20-1 and TRBJ1-1; tentative D call: TRBD1 (5 bases). Germline-derived CDR1 and CDR2 are DFQATT and SNEGSKA (reference sequence). The CDR3 length is 16 residues. The CDR3 region is CSVDDQVTGRSTEAFF. The CDR3 nucleotides are TGCAGTGTCGACGATCAAGTGACGGGGCGGAGCACTGAAGCTTTCTTC.

In the case of this clonotype: It may be a read error: a sequence one base away is much more abundant. The chain links TRBV5-1 to TRBJ2-7; D is possibly TRBD1 (6 bases). Trimming took off 3 bases at V and 0 bases at J, with 13 bases between the two ends. This CDR3 comprises 15 residues. Germline assignment: CDR1 SGHRS and CDR2 YFSETQ. Here the CDR3 reads CASSSRQVSSYEQYF. CDR3 in DNA: TGCGCCAGCAGCTCAAGACAGGTGAGCTCCTACGAGCAGTACTTC.

This clonotype was seen just once. A junction boundary mismatches the germline segment, possibly from a read error. This chain connects TRBV7-3 to TRBJ2-7, with TRBD2 as a possible D gene (7 bases). CDR3 size: 15 residues. Germline CDR1 and CDR2: SGHTA and FQGTGA. This CDR3 is CASSPTGGGGYGQYF. Written as DNA, the CDR3 is TGTGCCAGCAGCCCTACCGGCGGGGGCGGCTACGGGCAGTACTTC.

Comment on this clonotype: At one end, the junction sequence differs from germline, possibly due to a read error. The chain carries TRBV6-1 and TRBJ1-2, with 8 positions matching TRBD1. In germline, CDR1 is MNHNS, CDR2 SASEGT. This CDR3 is 14 amino acids long. CDR3 residues: CASRNTDRVYGYNF. The CDR3 coding sequence is TGTGCCAGCAGGAACACGGACAGGGTGTATGGATACAACTTC.

V is TRBV29-1 and J is TRBJ1-1, with a weak D call TRBD1 (5 bases). The CDR3 is 13 amino acids. Germline CDR1 reads SQVTM; CDR2 reads ANQGSEA. Trimming took off 7 bases at V and 1 base at J, with 13 bases between the two ends. CDR3 loop: CSAHLQGNTEAFF. Here the CDR3 DNA reads TGCAGCGCTCATCTCCAGGGGAACACTGAAGCTTTCTTT.

The sample holds one count of this clonotype. The junction differs from germline at one of its ends, possibly a read error. CDR3 amino acids: CASSQALADSTDTLYF. CDR3 DNA sequence: TGTGCCAGCAGCCAAGCGCTAGCGGATAGCACAGATACGCTGTATTTT. The chain has TRBV4-2 and TRBJ2-3, with 7 bases identical to TRBD2. The CDR3 totals 16 residues. Looked up from germline, CDR1 is LGHNA and CDR2 is YNFKEQ.

On this clonotype itself: The junction shows a germline mismatch at one end, possibly a read error. The rearrangement joins TRBV28 to TRBJ1-5; D may be TRBD1 (5 bases). The germline gives CDR1 MDHEN, CDR2 SYDVKM. The CDR3 has 16 amino acids. The CDR3 reads CASSDRGVGGNQPQRF. The CDR3 nucleotides are TGTGCCAGCAGCGATCGGGGGGTGGGCGGCAATCAGCCCCAGCGTTTT.

This clonotype was seen ten or more times. The rearrangement links TRBV5-5 to TRBJ2-3, with D possibly being TRBD2 (5 bases). V was clipped by 3 bases and J by 6 bases, with 20 bases between them. The CDR3 has 16 residues. Per the germline V gene, CDR1 is SGHKS and CDR2 is YYEKEE (reference sequence). The CDR3 reads CASSSRNSGLADTQYF. CDR3 bases: TGTGCCAGCAGCTCACGAAACTCCGGACTCGCCGATACGCAGTATTTT.

This clonotype was recorded once. The chain has TRBV5-1 and TRBJ2-3; no definite D call. The J call may be in error: the DNA end matches TRBJ1-5 better. The V gene's germline CDR1 is SGHRS and CDR2 YFSETQ. CDR3 length: 15 amino acids. DNA of the CDR3: TGCGCCAGCAGCCTGGCCGGGAGCCACACATATACGCAGCATTTT. Translated: CASSLAGSHTYTQHF.

This chain uses TRBV3-1 with TRBJ2-7; D call uncertain. Germline assignment: CDR1 LGHDT and CDR2 YNNKEL (reference sequence). The CDR3 runs 15 residues. Trimming cost V 1 base and J 4 bases, with 14 bases left between them. The CDR3 DNA reads TGTGCCAGCAGCCAAGGAGGCCCCCGTGGGTACGAGCAGTACTTC. Translation gives CASSQGGPRGYEQYF.

V gene TRBV6-1 combines with J gene TRBJ1-1; 9 nucleotides line up with TRBD1. Germline values: CDR1 MNHNS, CDR2 SASEGT. Unmatched junction bases numbered 1, after V lost 7 bases and J lost 4 bases. The CDR3 has 12 amino acids. The CDR3 nucleotides read TGTGCCAGCACGGGACAGGGCACTGAAGCTTTCTTT. It yields the protein CASTGQGTEAFF.

Concerning this clonotype itself: A much larger clone is a single base away; this may be a read error. V and J are TRBV12-3 or TRBV12-4 and TRBJ2-7; no reliable D call. The length of the CDR3 is 14 residues. Trimming stripped 5 bases from V and 2 bases from J, with 13 bases between. CDR3 bases: TGTGCCAGCAGTCAAGGACCCACGACCTACGAGCAGTACTTC. This translates into CASSQGPTTYEQYF.

The sample holds many counts of this clonotype. Given a much more abundant clone one base away, this may be a read error. The chain has TRBV28 and TRBJ1-4; no definite D call. The V gene lost 6 bases and the J gene lost 8 bases, with 13 bases spanning the gap. Per the germline V gene, CDR1 is MDHEN and CDR2 is SYDVKM. The CDR3 runs to 13 residues. DNA for the CDR3: TGTGCCAGCAGCCCAGACGACGTCGAAAAACTGTTTTTT. Translation: CASSPDDVEKLFF.

This clonotype appeared many times. V usage is TRBV9 and J usage is TRBJ1-6; D gene unclear. The CDR3 consists of 14 residues. V was shortened by 0 bases and J by 7 bases, with 8 bases between the two germline ends. CDR1 is SGDLS, CDR2 YYNGEE, per germline. CDR3: CASSVDEGNSPLHF. The CDR3 coding sequence is TGTGCCAGCAGCGTAGACGAGGGAAATTCACCCCTCCACTTT.

Ten or more counts support this clonotype. V usage is TRBV18 and J usage is TRBJ2-7; 10 bases line up with TRBD1. J lost 3 bases, V lost 3 bases, and 5 bases had no gene match. The CDR3 spans 15 residues. In germline, CDR1 is KGHSH, CDR2 LQKENI. The CDR3, as DNA: TGTGCCAGCTCACCCGGGACAGGGGATGGCTACGAGCAGTACTTC. Translating gives CASSPGTGDGYEQYF. The variable domain in full, completed from reference TRBV18 and TRBJ2-7, reads NAGVMQNPRHLVRRRGQEARLRCSPMKGHSHVYWYRQLPEEGLKFMVYLQKENIIDESGMPKERFSAEFPKEGPSILRIQQVVRGDSAAYFCASSPGTGDGYEQYFGPGTRLTVT.